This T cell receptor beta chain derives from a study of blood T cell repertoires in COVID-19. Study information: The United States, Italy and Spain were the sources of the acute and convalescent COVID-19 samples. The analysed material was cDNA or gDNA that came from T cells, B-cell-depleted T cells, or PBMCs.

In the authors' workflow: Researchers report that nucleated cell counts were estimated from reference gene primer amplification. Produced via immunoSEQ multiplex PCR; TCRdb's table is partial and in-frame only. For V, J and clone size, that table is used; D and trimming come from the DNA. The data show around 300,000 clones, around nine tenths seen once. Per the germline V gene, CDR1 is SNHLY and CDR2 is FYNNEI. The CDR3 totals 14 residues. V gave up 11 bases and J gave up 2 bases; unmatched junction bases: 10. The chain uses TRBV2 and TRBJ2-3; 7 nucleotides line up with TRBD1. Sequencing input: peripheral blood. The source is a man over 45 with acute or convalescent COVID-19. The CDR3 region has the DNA TGTGCCGCCTCGGCAGGGGGTCCCACAGATACGCAGTATTTT. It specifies CAASAGGPTDTQYF.